The rows below give T cell receptor beta chains drawn from one sample of a study of blood T cell repertoires in COVID-19. The data were produced by immunoSEQ multiplex PCR, yet TCRdb's version contains in-frame clones alone and is incomplete. Here the sample spans some 80,000 clones, around 79% being singletons. The source material was peripheral blood. The receptors originated from a woman aged 80 or over with active or convalescent COVID-19. Each CDR3 is given with its conserved first and last residue. A D gene is named only where the DNA matches it firmly. Only part of the rows carry a size: once, few, many, or a class if the clone is expanded.

d_call: -
v_call: TRBV7-8
j_call: TRBJ1-4
clone_size: -
cdr3_aa: CASSLVVVHGTSATNEKLFF
cdr3_nt: TGTGCCAGCAGCTTAGTGGTGGTACACGGGACAAGCGCAACTAATGAAAAACTGTTTTTT

d_call: -
v_call: TRBV5-6
j_call: TRBJ2-1
clone_size: -
cdr3_aa: CASSLALGLDEQFF
cdr3_nt: TGTGCCAGCAGCTTGGCTCTAGGTCTCGATGAGCAGTTCTTC

d_call: -
v_call: TRBV18
j_call: TRBJ1-1
clone_size: -
cdr3_aa: CASSPREILNTEAFF
cdr3_nt: TGTGCCAGCTCACCACGGGAGATACTCAACACTGAAGCTTTCTTT

d_call: -
v_call: TRBV20-1
j_call: TRBJ2-2
clone_size: -
cdr3_aa: CSASGAHLMNTGELFF
cdr3_nt: TGCAGTGCTAGTGGGGCGCACCTTATGAACACCGGGGAGCTGTTTTTT

d_call: TRBD1
v_call: TRBV7-3
j_call: TRBJ2-7
clone_size: once
cdr3_aa: CASSLTRTGGRYEQYF
cdr3_nt: TGTGCCAGCAGCTTAACCCGGACAGGGGGACGGTACGAGCAGTACTTC

d_call: TRBD1
v_call: TRBV27
j_call: TRBJ1-5
clone_size: -
cdr3_aa: CASRSGTGPNQPQHF
cdr3_nt: TGTGCCAGCAGATCCGGGACAGGGCCCAATCAGCCCCAGCATTTT

d_call: TRBD1
v_call: TRBV24-1
j_call: TRBJ2-1
clone_size: -
cdr3_aa: CATSDPGQGIGNEQFF
cdr3_nt: TGTGCCACCAGTGACCCGGGACAGGGGATTGGCAATGAGCAGTTCTTC

d_call: TRBD1
v_call: TRBV19
j_call: TRBJ2-1
clone_size: once
cdr3_aa: CASSIRGQGNREQFF
cdr3_nt: TGTGCCAGTAGTATCCGGGGACAGGGGAATCGTGAGCAGTTCTTC

d_call: -
v_call: TRBV7-8
j_call: TRBJ1-5
clone_size: few
cdr3_aa: CASSSQFSNQPQHF
cdr3_nt: TGTGCCAGCAGTTCACAGTTTAGCAATCAGCCCCAGCATTTT

d_call: -
v_call: TRBV4-3
j_call: TRBJ2-3
clone_size: -
cdr3_aa: CASSQGRLSDGQYF
cdr3_nt: TGCGCCAGCAGCCAAGGGCGTCTTAGCGATGGGCAGTATTTT

d_call: TRBD2
v_call: TRBV7-9
j_call: TRBJ2-5
clone_size: -
cdr3_aa: CASSPRASGNQETQYF
cdr3_nt: TGTGCCAGCAGCCCCAGGGCTAGCGGGAATCAAGAGACCCAGTACTTC

d_call: -
v_call: TRBV15
j_call: TRBJ1-2
clone_size: -
cdr3_aa: CATSGRRLSGNYGYTF
cdr3_nt: TGTGCCACCAGCGGACGGAGGCTTTCCGGAAACTATGGCTACACCTTC

d_call: TRBD1
v_call: TRBV7-9
j_call: TRBJ1-3
clone_size: -
cdr3_aa: CASSSPGQGNTIYF
cdr3_nt: TGTGCCAGCAGCTCACCGGGACAGGGAAACACCATATATTTT

d_call: -
v_call: TRBV10-1
j_call: TRBJ2-5
clone_size: -
cdr3_aa: CASSPNKYRVGETQYF
cdr3_nt: TGCGCCAGCAGCCCGAATAAATACAGGGTGGGAGAGACCCAGTACTTC

d_call: -
v_call: TRBV5-6
j_call: TRBJ1-2
clone_size: many
cdr3_aa: CASSRTGIQGAANYGYTF
cdr3_nt: TGTGCCAGCAGCCGAACAGGTATACAGGGCGCAGCTAACTATGGCTACACCTTC

d_call: -
v_call: TRBV29-1
j_call: TRBJ1-2
clone_size: -
cdr3_aa: CSVRTVYGYTF
cdr3_nt: TGCAGCGTTCGGACAGTCTATGGCTACACCTTC

d_call: -
v_call: TRBV7-6
j_call: TRBJ1-1
clone_size: -
cdr3_aa: CASSSFGRGDFAFF
cdr3_nt: TGTGCCAGCAGCTCCTTCGGTAGGGGCGACTTCGCTTTCTTT

d_call: -
v_call: TRBV11-1
j_call: TRBJ2-1
clone_size: -
cdr3_aa: CASSPQRNEQFF
cdr3_nt: TGTGCCAGCAGCCCCCAGCGGAATGAGCAGTTCTTC

d_call: -
v_call: TRBV6-2/TRBV6-3
j_call: TRBJ1-2
clone_size: -
cdr3_aa: CASSYSSVTTRYGYTF
cdr3_nt: TGTGCCAGCAGTTACAGTAGTGTCACCACGCGGTATGGCTACACCTTC

d_call: -
v_call: TRBV3-1/TRBV3-2
j_call: TRBJ2-5
clone_size: -
cdr3_aa: CASSQRARVGNKETQYF
cdr3_nt: TGTGCCAGCAGCCAAAGAGCGAGGGTAGGAAACAAAGAGACCCAGTACTTC

d_call: -
v_call: TRBV11-2
j_call: TRBJ2-5
clone_size: -
cdr3_aa: CASSLVVAESNKFQYF
cdr3_nt: TGTGCCAGCAGCTTAGTGGTAGCGGAGTCAAACAAGTTCCAGTACTTC

d_call: TRBD1
v_call: TRBV9
j_call: TRBJ2-3
clone_size: -
cdr3_aa: CASSVEGAGTDTQYF
cdr3_nt: TGTGCCAGCAGCGTTGAGGGGGCAGGCACAGATACGCAGTATTTT

d_call: -
v_call: TRBV7-2
j_call: TRBJ1-1
clone_size: -
cdr3_aa: CASSLAWQNTEAFF
cdr3_nt: TGTGCCAGCAGCTTAGCGTGGCAGAACACTGAAGCTTTCTTT

d_call: -
v_call: TRBV7-2
j_call: TRBJ2-1
clone_size: once
cdr3_aa: CASSLQATSSYNEQFF
cdr3_nt: TGTGCCAGCAGCTTACAAGCGACGAGCTCCTACAATGAGCAGTTCTTC

d_call: TRBD2
v_call: TRBV7-9
j_call: TRBJ2-7
clone_size: -
cdr3_aa: CASTKRGTYEQYF
cdr3_nt: TGTGCCAGCACGAAGCGGGGCACCTACGAGCAGTACTTC

d_call: -
v_call: TRBV12-3/TRBV12-4
j_call: TRBJ2-5
clone_size: -
cdr3_aa: CASSVDWGTQYF
cdr3_nt: TGTGCCAGCAGTGTGGACTGGGGGACCCAGTACTTC

d_call: TRBD1
v_call: TRBV24-1
j_call: TRBJ2-6
clone_size: -
cdr3_aa: CATSDPGQGSPGANVLTF
cdr3_nt: TGTGCCACCAGTGACCCGGGACAGGGGTCTCCTGGGGCCAACGTCCTGACTTTC

d_call: TRBD2
v_call: TRBV14
j_call: TRBJ2-1
clone_size: -
cdr3_aa: CASSPSGRRRNEQFF
cdr3_nt: TGTGCCAGCAGCCCTAGCGGGAGACGAAGGAATGAGCAGTTCTTC

d_call: -
v_call: TRBV5-1
j_call: TRBJ1-6
clone_size: -
cdr3_aa: CASSFYGADNSPLHF
cdr3_nt: TGCGCCAGCAGCTTCTATGGGGCCGATAATTCACCCCTCCACTTT

d_call: -
v_call: TRBV19
j_call: TRBJ2-3
clone_size: -
cdr3_aa: CASSISSLQWTQYF
cdr3_nt: TGTGCCAGTAGTATTTCTAGCCTCCAGTGGACGCAGTATTTT

d_call: -
v_call: TRBV28
j_call: TRBJ1-2
clone_size: -
cdr3_aa: CASTTGGLWGYTF
cdr3_nt: TGTGCCAGCACCACGGGGGGTCTATGGGGCTACACCTTC

d_call: -
v_call: TRBV10-3
j_call: TRBJ1-4
clone_size: -
cdr3_aa: CAISAKGWDEKLFF
cdr3_nt: TGTGCCATCAGTGCGAAGGGGTGGGATGAAAAACTGTTTTTT

d_call: TRBD1
v_call: TRBV5-5
j_call: TRBJ1-2
clone_size: few
cdr3_aa: CASSADRPNYGYTF
cdr3_nt: TGTGCCAGCAGCGCGGACAGGCCTAACTATGGCTACACCTTC

d_call: TRBD2
v_call: TRBV7-8
j_call: TRBJ2-3
clone_size: -
cdr3_aa: CASRRNPTSGGTDTQYF
cdr3_nt: TGTGCCAGCAGACGAAACCCGACTAGCGGGGGCACAGATACGCAGTATTTT

d_call: -
v_call: TRBV5-1
j_call: TRBJ2-7
clone_size: -
cdr3_aa: CASSVEGGSEQYF
cdr3_nt: TGCGCCAGCAGCGTAGAGGGGGGGTCCGAGCAGTACTTC

d_call: TRBD1
v_call: TRBV19
j_call: TRBJ2-7
clone_size: -
cdr3_aa: CASSTSGQGGNEQYF
cdr3_nt: TGTGCCAGTAGTACTTCGGGACAGGGAGGGAACGAGCAGTACTTC

d_call: TRBD1
v_call: TRBV23-1
j_call: TRBJ1-5
clone_size: once
cdr3_aa: CASSQSRDRGLHSNQPQHF
cdr3_nt: TGCGCCAGCAGTCAATCCCGGGACAGGGGGCTTCATAGCAATCAGCCCCAGCATTTT